The 21 T cell receptor beta chains listed next were all sequenced from one sample in a study of blood T cell repertoires in COVID-19. Sequencing was performed with immunoSEQ multiplex PCR; in TCRdb, only in-frame clones are kept and a portion is missing. The table lists over 50,000 clones, around 90% of them singletons. Material: peripheral blood. Receptor source: a woman between 55 and 75 years old with active or convalescent COVID-19.

The genes are TRBV28 and TRBJ2-7; 8 bases are a match to TRBD1. CDR1 is MDHEN and CDR2 is SYDVKM in the germline V gene. This CDR3 has 14 residues. After removal of 3 bases from V and 7 bases from J, the junction contained 8 bases not matched to a gene. The CDR3 nucleotides are TGTGCCAGCAGTTTCCCGACAGGGGTAAGGGAGCAGTACTTC. Translating it yields CASSFPTGVREQYF.

The chain joins TRBV5-4 to TRBJ2-3; weak D call: TRBD2 (5 bases). With 4 bases removed from V and 2 bases from J, the gap between germline ends came to 14 bases. This CDR3 spans 15 amino acids. The germline gives CDR1 SGHNT, CDR2 YYREEE (reference sequence). This CDR3 reads CASSLRPRDTDTQYF. DNA of the CDR3: TGTGCCAGCAGCCTTAGACCGAGGGACACAGATACGCAGTATTTT.

The chain couples TRBV6-5 to TRBJ2-7; the match to TRBD2 covers 7 bases. The V and J ends lost 5 bases and 2 bases, in that order; junction bases with no gene match: 6. Germline V gene lookup returns CDR1 MNHEY and CDR2 SVGAGI. CDR3 size: 14 residues. The CDR3 is CASSRLRGAYEQYF. The CDR3 coding sequence is TGTGCCAGCAGTCGACTCCGGGGGGCCTACGAGCAGTACTTC.

The chain carries TRBV3-1 (or the pseudogene TRBV3-2) and TRBJ1-2; 9 nucleotides match TRBD1. The junction had 6 bases not matched to a gene; V was cut back by 0 bases and J by 7 bases. CDR1 and CDR2 from the germline V gene are LGHDT and YNNKEL (reference sequence). The CDR3 runs 15 residues. CDR3: CASSQDTTGGFGYTF. CDR3 in DNA: TGTGCCAGCAGCCAAGATACAACAGGGGGCTTTGGCTACACCTTC.

This sequence joins TRBV20-1 and TRBJ2-3; D uncertain. This CDR3 is built from 11 residues. The V and J ends lost 1 base and 4 bases respectively, with 3 bases between them. Germline V lookup: CDR1 DFQATT, CDR2 SNEGSKA (reference sequence). This CDR3 reads CSARAADTQYF. The CDR3 nucleotides read TGCAGTGCTAGAGCTGCAGATACGCAGTATTTT.

This chain connects TRBV10-3 to TRBJ1-1, with 7 bases that match TRBD1. This CDR3 is 15 amino acids long. V lost 4 bases and J lost 0; bases outside the gene matches: 5. Germline lookup yields CDR1 ENHRY and CDR2 SYGVKD. The CDR3 region is CAISGTDRVNTEAFF. The CDR3 bases are TGTGCCATCAGTGGCACAGACAGGGTGAACACTGAAGCTTTCTTT.

This chain links TRBV28 with TRBJ1-5, with a tentative D call TRBD1 (5 bases). Germline loops: CDR1 MDHEN, CDR2 SYDVKM. The CDR3 loop spans 14 amino acids. V lost 4 bases and J 7 bases, leaving 14 bases between the germline ends. CDR3 loop: CASSSQGGGQPQHF. The CDR3, as DNA: TGTGCCAGCAGTTCCCAGGGAGGAGGACAGCCCCAGCATTTT.

This clone came up a few times. Other DNA sequences within the sample encode an identical CDR3. The chain carries TRBV14 and TRBJ1-2, with D perhaps TRBD1 (5 bases). The CDR3 is made up of 12 amino acids. CDR1 is SGHDN, CDR2 FVKESK, per germline. Trimming cost V 4 bases and J 4 bases, with 7 bases left between them. In DNA, the CDR3 is TGTGCCAGCAGCCCGGGACTCTATGGCTACACCTTC. Its translation is CASSPGLYGYTF.

This sequence joins TRBV28 and TRBJ2-4; 7 bases are shared with TRBD1. V dropped 4 bases and J dropped 9; count of bases not matched to a gene: 9. This CDR3 is 14 amino acids long. The V gene's germline CDR1 is MDHEN and CDR2 SYDVKM. DNA for the CDR3: TGTGCCAGCAGTTATTCGAGGGGGCAAAGCATTCAGTACTTC. This encodes CASSYSRGQSIQYF.

The V and J genes are TRBV12-3 or TRBV12-4 and TRBJ1-2, with TRBD1 matching over 9 bases. J gave up 8 bases and V 5 bases, and 6 bases lay outside the gene matches. This CDR3 has 13 amino acids. CDR3 protein: CASSPQGARGYTF. The CDR3 nucleotides read TGTGCCAGCAGTCCACAGGGGGCGCGAGGCTACACCTTC.

The rearrangement uses TRBV28 and TRBJ1-1; TRBD1 matches at 7 bases. V trimming: 6 bases; J trimming: 4 bases; junction bases outside the gene matches: 5. The germline CDR1 and CDR2 sequences are MDHEN and SYDVKM. The CDR3 is made up of 13 amino acids. CDR3: CASRLPGGTEAFF. The DNA of the CDR3 is TGTGCCAGCAGGCTCCCAGGGGGCACTGAAGCTTTCTTT.

This clone appeared a single time. The V call is TRBV4-3, the J call TRBJ1-5, with D unclear. Germline CDR1 and CDR2: LGHNA and YSLEER. The CDR3 length is 17 residues. V gave up 1 base and J gave up 0 bases, with 13 bases separating them. CDR3 loop: CASSQGAVQISNQPQHF. The CDR3 DNA follows: TGCGCCAGCAGCCAAGGGGCAGTACAGATTAGCAATCAGCCCCAGCATTTT.

The chain couples TRBV9 to TRBJ2-3, with 9 nucleotides matching TRBD2. Unmatched junction bases numbered 8, after V lost 3 bases and J lost 6 bases. This CDR3 spans 15 amino acids. Per the germline V gene, CDR1 is SGDLS and CDR2 is YYNGEE. CDR3 in DNA: TGTGCCAGCAGCGGACGTCCGCTAGCGGGGGATACGCAGTATTTT. Translating it yields CASSGRPLAGDTQYF.

The genes are TRBV7-8 and TRBJ2-3; possible D gene TRBD2, 6 bases. The CDR3 length is 17 residues. V lost 5 bases and J lost 0, with 18 bases in between. Germline V gene sequence: CDR1 SGHVS, CDR2 FQNEAQ. The CDR3: CASSVDLPGTSTDTQYF. In DNA form, the CDR3 reads TGTGCCAGCAGCGTCGACCTGCCCGGGACTAGCACAGATACGCAGTATTTT.

This clone turned up a few times. This rearrangement joins TRBV14 to TRBJ1-3, with TRBD1 as a possible D gene (5 bases). This CDR3 has 11 residues. In germline, CDR1 is SGHDN, CDR2 FVKESK. V was trimmed by 1 base and J by 10 bases, leaving 5 bases between them. This CDR3 reads CASSQGTTIYF. The CDR3 region has the DNA TGTGCCAGCAGCCAAGGGACAACCATATATTTT.

The chain recombines TRBV4-1 with TRBJ1-1; D unresolved. Germline CDR1 reads MGHRA; CDR2 reads YSYEKL. Trimming took 0 bases from V and 4 from J, leaving 9 bases between them. The CDR3 loop spans 14 amino acids. The CDR3 DNA reads as TGCGCCAGCAGCCAAGACCGGGGTCTCACTGAAGCTTTCTTT. Amino acids: CASSQDRGLTEAFF.

The rearrangement links TRBV5-5 to TRBJ2-7, with 10 positions matching TRBD2. The CDR3 totals 18 residues. The J segment lost 0 bases and the V segment lost 0 bases, leaving 9 bases of the junction unmatched. The germline CDR1 and CDR2 sequences are SGHKS and YYEKEE (reference sequence). The CDR3, as DNA: TGTGCCAGCAGCTTGGGACCTAGCGGGAGAGGCTACTCCTACGAGCAGTACTTC. Amino acids: CASSLGPSGRGYSYEQYF.

The chain employs TRBV6-5 and TRBJ1-5; D is perhaps TRBD1 (5 bases). The V end was cut by 3 bases, the J end by 4 bases, with 7 bases between. The CDR3 length is 13 residues. In germline, CDR1 is MNHEY, CDR2 SVGAGI. CDR3 region: CASSYRGNQPQHF. CDR3 bases: TGTGCCAGCAGTTATAGGGGAAATCAGCCCCAGCATTTT.

The chain joins TRBV2 to TRBJ1-5, with TRBD1 matching 8 bases. CDR3 length equals 14 residues. The V gene end was trimmed by 5 bases and the J gene end by 4 bases; junction bases not matched to a gene: 4. Germline loops: CDR1 SNHLY, CDR2 FYNNEI. The CDR3 protein is CASSPTGGNQPQHF. In DNA form, the CDR3 reads TGTGCCAGCAGTCCCACAGGGGGTAATCAGCCCCAGCATTTT.

This clone came up once. The V and J genes are TRBV10-3 and TRBJ2-7; 9 nucleotides agree with TRBD1. Germline CDR1 is ENHRY and CDR2 is SYGVKD. CDR3 length equals 12 residues. Losses at the gene ends were 9 bases for V and 7 bases for J; bases not matched to a gene: 7. In DNA form, the CDR3 reads TGTGCCATACAACAGGGGGCGGGAGAGCAGTACTTC. As protein: CAIQQGAGEQYF.

This chain joins TRBV5-1 and TRBJ1-4; 11 bases agree with TRBD1. The germline CDR1 and CDR2 sequences are SGHRS and YFSETQ. Losses at the gene ends were 1 base for V and 6 bases for J; bases not matched to a gene: 2. The CDR3 contains 15 residues. The CDR3 here is CASSLRTGGDEKLFF. The CDR3 coding sequence is TGCGCCAGCAGCTTGCGGACAGGGGGCGATGAAAAACTGTTTTTT.